The 11 T cell receptor beta chains reported below all come from one sample, sequenced in a study of OX40 agonist ivuxolimab in advanced cancers. Library method: the immunoSEQ multiplex PCR assay. Here the immuneACCESS table is served through TCRdb, limited to in-frame sequences with V and J called. Missing clones are a known gap in these copies; in checked studies unresolved V genes cover under half, and the rest lacks a known reason. Here the sample has roughly 60,000 clones; around 84% occur a single time. The ten most abundant clones make up approximately 3.6% of the sample. This sample comprised CD4+ or CD8+ T cells sorted from blood, obtained in a trial of the OX40 agonist ivuxolimab. The receptor source for this set is an adult with an advanced solid tumor such as melanoma, head and neck, liver or kidney cancer.

The rearrangement uses TRBV19 and TRBJ2-2; no clear D gene. Germline-derived CDR1 and CDR2 are LNHDA and SQIVND (reference sequence). Trimming left V 6 bases short and J 4 bases short, with 15 bases between. The CDR3 extends over 15 amino acids. CDR3 sequence (DNA): TGTGCCAGTAGGGCTAATCTCGGATCCACCGGGGAGCTGTTTTTT. Amino acids: CASRANLGSTGELFF.

J is TRBJ2-3 and V is TRBV7-9; D is uncertain. CDR1 and CDR2 (germline): SEHNR, FQNEAQ (reference sequence). The length of the CDR3 is 14 residues. The CDR3 coding sequence is TGTTCCACCACGGCGGTTACTTCCACAGATACGCAGTATTTT. This codes for CSTTAVTSTDTQYF.

This sequence joins TRBV19 and TRBJ2-5; D remains ambiguous. V was shortened by 3 bases and J by 5 bases, with 10 bases between the two germline ends. The CDR3 has 13 residues. In germline, CDR1 is LNHDA, CDR2 SQIVND (reference sequence). The CDR3 nucleotides read TGTGCCAGTAGTATCGCCTACATGGAGACCCAGTACTTC. This translates into CASSIAYMETQYF.

The chain has TRBV4-1 and TRBJ2-3; a weak D match, TRBD2 (6 bases). V was clipped by 1 base and J by 1 base, with 15 bases between them. The CDR3 length is 17 residues. Germline lookup yields CDR1 MGHRA and CDR2 YSYEKL. The CDR3 region has the DNA TGCGCCAGCAGCCAAGTTTGGCCTAGCGAAGGCACAGATACGCAGTATTTT. This codes for CASSQVWPSEGTDTQYF.

The chain employs TRBV11-1 and TRBJ2-1; 15 positions agree with TRBD2. Germline V CDR1 and CDR2: SGHAT, FQDESV (reference sequence). Trimming removed 3 bases from V and 13 bases from J; junction bases left unmatched: 7. The CDR3 has 15 residues. The CDR3 DNA sequence: TGTGCCAGCAGCTTTCAAGGACTAGCGGGGGGGAGTCAGTTCTTC. Translated, it gives CASSFQGLAGGSQFF. The variable domain in full, completed from reference TRBV11-1 and TRBJ2-1, reads EAEVAQSPRYKITEKSQAVAFWCDPISGHATLYWYRQILGQGPELLVQFQDESVVDDSQLPKDRFSAERLKGVDSTLKIQPAELGDSAMYLCASSFQGLAGGSQFFGPGTRLTVL.

The chain combines TRBV6-1 with TRBJ2-7, with TRBD2 matching over 9 bases. V shed 6 bases and J 4 bases; nucleotides not matched to a gene: 7. Per germline, CDR1 MNHNS and CDR2 SASEGT. The CDR3 runs 14 residues. The CDR3 bases are TGTGCCAGCAGCCCGACTAGCGGACCATACGAGCAGTACTTC. Protein sequence: CASSPTSGPYEQYF.

The V gene is TRBV4-1, the J gene TRBJ1-6, with D perhaps TRBD1 (5 bases). The V end lost 0 bases, the J end lost 5 bases, and 11 bases lay between the germline ends. CDR1 MGHRA and CDR2 YSYEKL come from the germline V gene. The CDR3 covers 16 residues. DNA for the CDR3: TGCGCCAGCAGCCAAGATACGGGACGGGATAATTCACCCCTCCACTTT. Its protein product is CASSQDTGRDNSPLHF.

The chain joins TRBV11-2 to TRBJ2-1; 7 bases are a match to TRBD2. This CDR3 spans 16 amino acids. CDR1 and CDR2 (germline): SGHAT, FQNNGV. J was trimmed by 6 bases and V by 0 bases; bases with no gene match: 8. CDR3 coding DNA: TGTGCCAGCAGCTTAGATTGGGCGGGGGTCGGCAATGAGCAGTTCTTC. Translation: CASSLDWAGVGNEQFF.

This chain connects TRBV5-1 to TRBJ2-6; D is unresolved. Germline V gene sequence: CDR1 SGHRS, CDR2 YFSETQ. V was clipped by 9 bases and J by 0 bases, with 10 bases between them. The CDR3 spans 14 residues. The CDR3 region is CATRPRSGANVLTF. The CDR3 nucleotides are TGCGCCACAAGACCCCGCTCTGGGGCCAACGTCCTGACTTTC.

The chain carries TRBV6-5 and TRBJ1-2; maybe TRBD1 (5 bases). Germline CDR1 and CDR2: MNHEY and SVGAGI. V was shortened by 0 bases and J by 7 bases, with 12 bases between the two germline ends. CDR3 length: 14 amino acids. The CDR3 region is CASSYSGRGGGYTF. Here the CDR3 DNA reads TGTGCCAGCAGTTACTCGGGAAGGGGCGGTGGCTACACCTTC.

The rearrangement links TRBV5-1 to TRBJ2-1; 15 bases match TRBD2. This CDR3 is 15 amino acids long. Per the germline V gene, CDR1 is SGHRS and CDR2 is YFSETQ. V lost 0 bases and J lost 8; bases outside the gene matches: 0. CDR3 DNA sequence: TGCGCCAGCAGCTTGGGGACTAGCGGGAGGGATGAGCAGTTCTTC. Its protein product is CASSLGTSGRDEQFF.